These 28 T cell receptor beta chains originate from one sample sequenced in a study of blood T cells in healthy people across ages. Sample-barcoded 5' priming and a J-beta primer mix drove a second PCR of about 6 to 12 cycles. TCRdb itself ran the 5' RACE reads through MiXCR, one entry per CDR3 protein. The sample consists of 1.5 million to 2 million distinct CDR3 sequences, less than 50% of them appearing once. Sequences were obtained from blood. These receptors were collected from a woman aged 40 to 55 in good health.

A word on this clonotype: An end of the junction differs from the germline gene, which may be a read error. The chain joins TRBV5-1 to TRBJ2-7, with a possible D match to TRBD1 (7 bases). The DNA matches TRBJ2-5 better at its end, which makes the J call doubtful. The CDR3 is 15 residues long. The germline V gene encodes CDR1 SGHRS and CDR2 YFSETQ. The CDR3 reads CAGSRGQGGQKTQYF. CDR3 coding DNA: TGCGCCGGCTCTCGAGGCCAGGGGGGCCAAAAGACCCAGTACTTC.

In its sample, this clonotype was seen many times. This chain links TRBV4-2 with TRBJ1-2, with D uncertain. The CDR3 contains 14 residues. CDR1 and CDR2 from the germline V gene are LGHNA and YNFKEQ. Trimming removed 0 bases from V and 6 bases from J, with 11 bases in between. DNA for the CDR3: TGTGCCAGCAGCCAAGATTTAGGGAGCGATGGCTACACCTTC. This gives the protein CASSQDLGSDGYTF.

The CDR3 here is CASRDRGNYGYTF. The CDR3 DNA sequence: TGTGCCAGCAGGGACAGGGGCAACTATGGCTACACCTTC. V is TRBV2 and J is TRBJ1-2; 9 bases map to TRBD1. The CDR3 totals 13 residues. The V segment lost 6 bases and the J segment 2 bases; nucleotides outside the gene matches: 1. The germline gives CDR1 SNHLY, CDR2 FYNNEI. The full variable domain, in which reference TRBV2 and TRBJ1-2 provide the parts outside the CDR3, is EPEVTQTPSHQVTQMGQEVILRCVPISNHLYFYWYRQILGQKVEFLVSFYNNEISEKSEIFDDQFSVERPDGSNFTLKIRSTKLEDSAMYFCASRDRGNYGYTFGSGTRLTVV.

This clonotype occurred a few times. V usage is TRBV6-6 and J usage is TRBJ2-3; D is uncertain. Between the trimmed V and J ends, which lost 2 bases and 6 bases, there was a span of 15 bases. In germline, CDR1 is MNHNY, CDR2 SVGAGI (reference sequence). The CDR3 contains 15 residues. In DNA, the CDR3 is TGTGCCAGCAGTTACGGGCTAACAGAAGGGGATACGCAGTATTTT. Its translation: CASSYGLTEGDTQYF.

This chain uses TRBV7-2 with TRBJ1-1, with D unclear. Trimming took 6 bases from V and 7 from J, leaving 12 bases between them. Germline values: CDR1 SGHTA, CDR2 FQGNSA. CDR3 length: 12 amino acids. The CDR3 DNA is TGTGCCAGCAGAAACCACGTCCTTGAAGCTTTCTTT. It codes for CASRNHVLEAFF.

This clonotype was counted only a few times. The chain has TRBV2 and TRBJ2-3, with 7 bases identical to TRBD1. There are 15 residues in the CDR3. The germline V gene has CDR1 SNHLY and CDR2 FYNNEI. The V and J ends lost 1 base and 3 bases, in that order; junction bases with no gene match: 4. The CDR3 region is CASSEVRGRTDTQYF. Here the CDR3 DNA reads TGTGCCAGCAGTGAAGTGAGGGGGCGGACAGATACGCAGTATTTT. The full variable domain, its missing parts supplied by reference TRBV2 and TRBJ2-3, is EPEVTQTPSHQVTQMGQEVILRCVPISNHLYFYWYRQILGQKVEFLVSFYNNEISEKSEIFDDQFSVERPDGSNFTLKIRSTKLEDSAMYFCASSEVRGRTDTQYFGPGTRLTVL.

The rearrangement links TRBV28 to TRBJ1-5; D call uncertain. CDR1 is MDHEN, CDR2 SYDVKM, per germline. Trimming removed 1 base from V and 0 bases from J, with 7 bases in between. The CDR3 length is 15 residues. The CDR3 loop is CASSLYTSSNQPQHF. The CDR3 region has the DNA TGTGCCAGCAGTTTATACACTTCTAGCAATCAGCCCCAGCATTTT.

The J gene is TRBJ2-1, the V gene TRBV10-3; TRBD1 aligns across 12 bases. Per the germline V gene, CDR1 is ENHRY and CDR2 is SYGVKD. V shed 9 bases and J 10 bases; nucleotides not matched to a gene: 7. CDR3 size: 13 residues. In nucleotides, the CDR3 is TGTGCCATTACCGGGACAGGGGGCTACGAGCAGTTCTTC. As protein: CAITGTGGYEQFF.

The V gene is TRBV6-5, the J gene TRBJ2-7; 11 bases match TRBD2. CDR1 is MNHEY, CDR2 SVGAGI, per germline. V shed 6 bases and J 4 bases; nucleotides not matched to a gene: 8. The CDR3 runs to 15 residues. The CDR3 sequence is CASSPSGGTLYEQYF. The CDR3 DNA is TGTGCCAGCAGCCCTAGCGGGGGGACCCTATACGAGCAGTACTTC.

The V and J genes are TRBV12-3 or TRBV12-4 and TRBJ2-1; perhaps TRBD1 as D (5 bases). V shed 6 bases and J shed 12 bases, with 15 bases lying between them. This CDR3 is built from 12 residues. The CDR3 spells CASSPGRDRQFF. The DNA for the CDR3 is TGTGCCAGCAGCCCCGGCAGGGATAGGCAGTTCTTC.

This clonotype was detected only once. The CDR3 loop reads CASSIFTGNQPQHF. CDR3 DNA sequence: TGTGCCAGTAGTATTTTTACAGGGAATCAGCCCCAGCATTTT. The genes are TRBV19 and TRBJ1-5, with D possibly TRBD1 on 6 matching bases. The V and J ends lost 3 bases and 4 bases respectively, with 10 bases between them. The CDR3 has 14 residues. In germline, CDR1 is LNHDA, CDR2 SQIVND (reference sequence).

This clonotype appeared a few times. The chain combines TRBV29-1 with TRBJ2-3, with TRBD1 matching 8 bases. Germline V gene sequence: CDR1 SQVTM, CDR2 ANQGSEA. Trimming removed 1 base from V and 3 bases from J; junction bases left unmatched: 3. The CDR3 spans 14 residues. The CDR3 reads CSVEGTGSTDTQYF. CDR3 nucleotide sequence: TGCAGCGTTGAAGGGACAGGGTCAACAGATACGCAGTATTTT.

The V call is TRBV4-3, the J call TRBJ1-4; possibly TRBD1 for D (6 bases). The CDR3 runs to 20 residues. Germline assignment: CDR1 LGHNA and CDR2 YSLEER. Between the trimmed V and J ends, which lost 0 bases and 0 bases, there was a span of 20 bases. CDR3 sequence (DNA): TGCGCCAGCAGCCAAGAAATGACGGGGGCTTTGGGCGCAACTAATGAAAAACTGTTTTTT. Its protein is CASSQEMTGALGATNEKLFF.

The CDR3 protein is CASSATRTRYTQYF. The DNA of the CDR3 is TGTGCCAGCAGTGCGACCAGGACGCGGTATACGCAGTATTTT. The chain combines TRBV28 with TRBJ2-3, with D unclear. CDR1 and CDR2 from the germline V gene are MDHEN and SYDVKM. This CDR3 comprises 14 residues. Trimming stripped 5 bases from V and 7 bases from J, with 16 bases between.

This chain connects TRBV5-1 to TRBJ2-4; 10 bases are shared with TRBD1. V lost 5 bases to trimming and J lost 10 bases; unmatched junction nucleotides: 6. In germline, CDR1 is SGHRS, CDR2 YFSETQ. This CDR3 is 13 amino acids long. In DNA form, the CDR3 reads TGCGCCAGCAGTACCGGACAGGGGGGGATTCAGTACTTC. Translation gives CASSTGQGGIQYF.

This clonotype was seen a few times. CDR3 sequence (DNA): TGTGCCAGCATCGACAGGGGCTACGACGAGCAGTACTTC. Its protein is CASIDRGYDEQYF. The rearrangement joins TRBV6-2 or TRBV6-3 to TRBJ2-7; TRBD1 aligns across 8 bases. Trimming removed 7 bases from V and 5 bases from J; junction bases left unmatched: 7. CDR1 MNHEY and CDR2 SVGEGT come from the germline V gene. The CDR3 covers 13 residues.

The chain is built from TRBV29-1 and TRBJ2-3; maybe TRBD1 (5 bases). Looked up from germline, CDR1 is SQVTM and CDR2 is ANQGSEA. Trimming removed 7 bases from V and 4 bases from J, with 12 bases in between. The CDR3 is made up of 12 amino acids. CDR3 nucleotide sequence: TGCAGCGCCGCAGGGTCCCCAGATACGCAGTATTTT. Translation: CSAAGSPDTQYF.

This clonotype was seen once. The J gene is TRBJ2-1, the V gene TRBV4-3; D might be TRBD1 (6 bases). The V and J ends lost 0 bases and 2 bases respectively, with 14 bases between them. There are 17 residues in the CDR3. Germline values: CDR1 LGHNA, CDR2 YSLEER. The CDR3 DNA reads as TGCGCCAGCAGCCAAGATCTTCAGGGGATACCCTACAATGAGCAGTTCTTC. Encoded protein: CASSQDLQGIPYNEQFF.

The chain is built from TRBV27 and TRBJ1-5; 8 nucleotides align to TRBD1. With 5 bases clipped from V and 2 bases from J, the junction kept 8 bases outside the gene matches. The CDR3 extends over 16 amino acids. Germline loops: CDR1 MNHEY, CDR2 SMNVEV (reference sequence). CDR3 sequence: CASSPWTGRGNQPQHF. CDR3 bases: TGTGCCAGCAGTCCGTGGACAGGGCGCGGCAATCAGCCCCAGCATTTT.

The CDR3 DNA follows: TGTGCCACCAGCAGAGTTTCCGGTCGGACCCAGTACTTC. This gives the protein CATSRVSGRTQYF. The V call is TRBV15, the J call TRBJ2-5; no firm D call. This CDR3 is 13 amino acids long. CDR1 and CDR2 from the germline V gene are LNHNV and YYDKDF (reference sequence). Trimming took off 1 base at V and 7 bases at J, with 10 bases between the two ends.

The chain uses TRBV4-3 and TRBJ2-4; 7 nucleotides line up with TRBD2. The CDR3 covers 15 residues. Germline loops: CDR1 LGHNA, CDR2 YSLEER. The junction had 6 bases not matched to a gene; V was cut back by 0 bases and J by 7 bases. The chain's CDR3 is CASSQDGLGGNIQYF. Here the CDR3 DNA reads TGCGCCAGCAGCCAAGATGGCCTCGGGGGGAACATTCAGTACTTC.

The chain carries TRBV18 and TRBJ2-5, with 12 bases aligning to TRBD1. The germline CDR1 and CDR2 sequences are KGHSH and LQKENI. V shed 3 bases, J shed 5 bases, and the junction held 4 bases outside the gene matches. The CDR3 spans 15 residues. CDR3 coding DNA: TGTGCCAGCTCACCGGGACAGGGGGCGATCGAGACCCAGTACTTC. This codes for CASSPGQGAIETQYF.

The chain uses TRBV5-1 and TRBJ1-4, with TRBD1 matching 11 bases. Germline loops: CDR1 SGHRS, CDR2 YFSETQ. Trimming at V came to 0 bases and at J to 7 bases, leaving 11 bases not matched to a gene. This CDR3 region has 18 residues. This CDR3 reads CASSLVGTGGFSVEKLFF. Written as DNA, the CDR3 is TGCGCCAGCAGCTTGGTTGGGACAGGGGGATTCTCGGTTGAAAAACTGTTTTTT.

This chain uses TRBV5-1 with TRBJ2-1; 10 bases map to TRBD2. After removal of 4 bases from V and 3 bases from J, the junction contained 13 bases not matched to a gene. Germline lookup yields CDR1 SGHRS and CDR2 YFSETQ. The CDR3 runs to 18 residues. CDR3 nucleotide sequence: TGCGCCAGCAGCATCATACCTAGCGGGGGCACCCTCTACAATGAGCAGTTCTTC. Protein: CASSIIPSGGTLYNEQFF.

The chain has TRBV6-5 and TRBJ1-6; 8 bases are a match to TRBD1. The CDR3 spans 16 residues. Looked up from germline, CDR1 is MNHEY and CDR2 is SVGAGI. V was pared by 4 bases and J by 10 bases, with 12 bases of the junction left unmatched. DNA of the CDR3: TGTGCCAGCAGTTTAATACATGGACAGGGAGGATCACCCCTCCACTTT. This codes for CASSLIHGQGGSPLHF.

V usage is TRBV28 and J usage is TRBJ2-5; either TRBD1 or TRBD2 may supply D (7 bases each). TRBJ2-7 matches the DNA end more closely, so the J call is doubtful. CDR3 size: 16 residues. Germline assignment: CDR1 MDHEN and CDR2 SYDVKM. The CDR3 loop reads CASSSVDREGSYEQYF. CDR3 coding DNA: TGTGCCAGCAGTTCAGTCGACAGGGAGGGCTCCTACGAGCAGTACTTC.

The CDR3 sequence is CASSLGLAGRGGDTQYF. As DNA, the CDR3 is TGTGCCAGCAGCTTGGGACTAGCGGGGCGGGGAGGAGATACGCAGTATTTT. The chain links TRBV7-2 to TRBJ2-3; 13 nucleotides align to TRBD2. CDR1 SGHTA and CDR2 FQGNSA come from the germline V gene. V was pared by 3 bases and J by 5 bases, with 8 bases of the junction left unmatched. This CDR3 contains 17 residues.

Comments on this clonotype: Possible read error: a much larger clone is one base away. The chain couples TRBV29-1 to TRBJ2-5; D is perhaps TRBD1 (5 bases). CDR1 and CDR2 from the germline V gene are SQVTM and ANQGSEA. Deletions cut 2 bases from V and 11 bases from J, with 12 bases between. The CDR3 sequence is 11 residues long. The CDR3 DNA reads as TGCAGCGTTGAAAGGGGAAATGAGCAGTACTTC. It specifies CSVERGNEQYF.